The 17 T cell receptor beta chains reported below all come from one sample, sequenced in a study of shared clonotypes between healthy human individuals. Some clones are missing from TCRdb's copy, which holds only in-frame ones; the method was immunoSEQ multiplex PCR. The table records fewer than 1.8 million clones, approximately 98.5% of them present only once. Material: naive CD4+ T cells sorted from blood. The sample's subset: CD45RA+ positively selected. The receptors come from a young man in good health.

V and J are TRBV2 and TRBJ1-1, with D possibly TRBD1 on 5 matching bases. Germline assignment: CDR1 SNHLY and CDR2 FYNNEI. This CDR3 comprises 16 residues. V lost 7 bases to trimming and J lost 1 base, with 19 bases between them. Written as DNA, the CDR3 is TGTGCCAGCAAATCGAGGCAGGGCGGGCGGAACACTGAAGCTTTCTTT. This encodes CASKSRQGGRNTEAFF.

This clone was detected only once. V gene TRBV6-5 combines with J gene TRBJ2-3, with D tentatively TRBD1 or TRBD2 (6 bases each). CDR1 is MNHEY and CDR2 is SVGAGI in the germline V gene. With 2 bases removed from V and 4 bases from J, the gap between germline ends came to 16 bases. The length of the CDR3 is 16 residues. Written as DNA, the CDR3 is TGTGCCAGCAGTTACAGGGGGGCGAGGAGTGCAGATACGCAGTATTTT. Amino acid sequence: CASSYRGARSADTQYF.

V usage is TRBV5-4 and J usage is TRBJ1-5, with a possible D match to TRBD1 (6 bases). The germline V and J ends were trimmed by 3 bases and 6 bases, with 10 bases remaining between them. The CDR3 contains 13 residues. Germline V gene lookup returns CDR1 SGHNT and CDR2 YYREEE (reference sequence). CDR3: CASSSDRTQPQHF. CDR3 bases: TGTGCCAGCAGCTCCGACAGGACTCAGCCCCAGCATTTT.

The genes are TRBV28 and TRBJ2-4, with 13 bases that match TRBD2. Germline V gives CDR1 MDHEN, CDR2 SYDVKM. With V trimmed by 7 bases and J by 0 bases, 12 bases remained unmatched. There are 19 residues in the CDR3. The chain's CDR3 is CASKGSGLAGKVAKNIQYF. The CDR3 DNA reads TGTGCCAGCAAAGGATCGGGACTAGCGGGAAAAGTAGCCAAAAACATTCAGTACTTC. Variable domain in full (rest from reference TRBV28 and TRBJ2-4): DVKVTQSSRYLVKRTGEKVFLECVQDMDHENMFWYRQDPGLGLRLIYFSYDVKMKEKGDIPEGYSVSREKKERFSLILESASTNQTSMYLCASKGSGLAGKVAKNIQYFGAGTRLSVL.

The chain recombines TRBV9 with TRBJ2-7, with D unclear. The CDR3 covers 15 residues. Trimming took off 4 bases at V and 2 bases at J, with 16 bases between the two ends. CDR1 is SGDLS, CDR2 YYNGEE, per germline. The CDR3 loop reads CASSPHQTGAYEQYF. Here the CDR3 DNA reads TGTGCCAGCAGCCCCCACCAGACTGGAGCCTACGAGCAGTACTTC.

The V gene is TRBV5-6, the J gene TRBJ1-4; D gene unclear. The CDR3 covers 12 residues. V was shortened by 1 base and J by 7 bases, with 5 bases between the two germline ends. Per germline, CDR1 SGHDT and CDR2 YYEEEE. The CDR3 nucleotides read TGTGCCAGCAGCTTGTTGGGTGAAAAACTGTTTTTT. This gives the protein CASSLLGEKLFF.

The chain couples TRBV28 to TRBJ1-4, with TRBD1 matching 9 bases. V lost 6 bases and J lost 10; bases outside the gene matches: 9. The CDR3 is 14 amino acids. Germline V CDR1 and CDR2: MDHEN, SYDVKM. This CDR3 is CASRPDRGKGKLFF. The CDR3 bases are TGTGCCAGCAGACCCGACAGGGGGAAAGGAAAACTGTTTTTT. Full variable domain (remainder filled in from reference TRBV28 and TRBJ1-4): DVKVTQSSRYLVKRTGEKVFLECVQDMDHENMFWYRQDPGLGLRLIYFSYDVKMKEKGDIPEGYSVSREKKERFSLILESASTNQTSMYLCASRPDRGKGKLFFGSGTQLSVL.

The sample holds one count of this clone. This rearrangement joins TRBV15 to TRBJ2-3; possibly TRBD2 for D (5 bases). The CDR3 sequence is 14 residues long. V gave up 0 bases and J gave up 6 bases, with 10 bases separating them. CDR1 LNHNV and CDR2 YYDKDF come from the germline V gene (reference sequence). The CDR3 is CATSREVRRDTQYF. DNA for the CDR3: TGTGCCACCAGCAGAGAGGTGAGGAGGGATACGCAGTATTTT.

The chain employs TRBV18 and TRBJ1-1; D perhaps matches TRBD1 (5 bases). Germline CDR1 KGHSH, CDR2 LQKENI. Trimming took 0 bases from V and 2 from J, leaving 10 bases between them. This CDR3 region has 15 residues. As DNA, the CDR3 is TGTGCCAGCTCACCACCAGGGGATTTCAACACTGAAGCTTTCTTT. Translated, it gives CASSPPGDFNTEAFF. The full variable domain, its missing parts supplied by reference TRBV18 and TRBJ1-1, is NAGVMQNPRHLVRRRGQEARLRCSPMKGHSHVYWYRQLPEEGLKFMVYLQKENIIDESGMPKERFSAEFPKEGPSILRIQQVVRGDSAAYFCASSPPGDFNTEAFFGQGTRLTVV.

The DNA for the CDR3 is TGTGCCACCCGCCCCGGACAAAAACGAGCGGTAAGCTCCTACGAGCAGTACTTC. Translation gives CATRPGQKRAVSSYEQYF. V gene TRBV27 combines with J gene TRBJ2-7; either TRBD1 or TRBD2 may supply D (5 bases each). The CDR3 has 18 amino acids. Germline assignment: CDR1 MNHEY and CDR2 SMNVEV (reference sequence). V lost 10 bases to trimming and J lost 0 bases, with 28 bases between them.

The J gene is TRBJ1-4, the V gene TRBV30, with a tentative D call TRBD1 (5 bases). V was shortened by 5 bases and J by 5 bases, with 18 bases between the two germline ends. Germline lookup yields CDR1 GTSNPN and CDR2 SVGIG (reference sequence). This CDR3 is 15 amino acids long. The CDR3 DNA reads TGTGCCTGGGGACCGCCCGGGACGACGAATGAAAAACTGTTTTTT. Translation gives CAWGPPGTTNEKLFF. Full variable domain (remainder filled in from reference TRBV30 and TRBJ1-4): SQTIHQWPATLVQPVGSPLSLECTVEGTSNPNLYWYRQAAGRGLQLLFYSVGIGQISSEVPQNLSASRPQDRQFILSSKKLLLSDSGFYLCAWGPPGTTNEKLFFGSGTQLSVL.

As to this clone: The same CDR3 can be traced to other DNA sequences in this sample. The chain employs TRBV7-2 and TRBJ2-7, with D tentatively TRBD1 (7 bases). This CDR3 comprises 13 residues. V was pared by 5 bases and J by 2 bases, with 10 bases between. Germline assignment: CDR1 SGHTA and CDR2 FQGNSA. The CDR3, as DNA: TGTGCCAGCAGCGCGGGGACAGCCTACGAGCAGTACTTC. Its translation is CASSAGTAYEQYF.

To note about this clone: Within the sample, other DNA sequences also encode this same CDR3. The genes are TRBV18 and TRBJ2-6, with TRBD1 matching over 7 bases. The CDR3 spans 16 residues. The J segment lost 2 bases and the V segment lost 3 bases, leaving 4 bases of the junction unmatched. Germline V gives CDR1 KGHSH, CDR2 LQKENI. The CDR3: CASSPLTGAGANVLTF. The DNA for the CDR3 is TGTGCCAGCTCACCTCTTACAGGGGCTGGGGCCAACGTCCTGACTTTC.

This chain links TRBV9 with TRBJ2-3, with D perhaps matching TRBD1 (5 bases). Trimming left V 1 base short and J 2 bases short, with 8 bases between. The CDR3 has 14 amino acids. Germline CDR1 reads SGDLS; CDR2 reads YYNGEE. The CDR3 DNA follows: TGTGCCAGCAGCGTAACAGGTTTCACAGATACGCAGTATTTT. Amino acid sequence: CASSVTGFTDTQYF.

The V gene is TRBV7-8, the J gene TRBJ2-7, with a possible D match to TRBD1 (5 bases). The V gene's germline CDR1 is SGHVS and CDR2 FQNEAQ. V was cut by 5 bases and J by 0 bases, with 8 bases left in between. The CDR3 covers 13 residues. CDR3 in DNA: TGTGCCAGCAGCCCAGGGCTCTCCTACGAGCAGTACTTC. Translating gives CASSPGLSYEQYF. The variable domain in full, with the rest retrieved from reference TRBV7-8 and TRBJ2-7, is GAGVSQSPRYKVAKRGQDVALRCDPISGHVSLFWYQQALGQGPEFLTYFQNEAQLDKSGLPSDRFFAERPEGSVSTLKIQRTQQEDSAVYLCASSPGLSYEQYFGPGTRLTVT.

This clone appeared once. The CDR3 reads CSFRRTAENTEAFF. The CDR3 region has the DNA TGCAGCTTTAGGCGAACGGCGGAGAACACTGAAGCTTTCTTT. J is TRBJ1-1 and V is TRBV29-1; D remains ambiguous. In germline, CDR1 is SQVTM, CDR2 ANQGSEA. The V and J ends lost 8 bases and 1 base respectively, with 17 bases between them. This CDR3 has 14 residues. Looking up the rest from reference TRBV29-1 and TRBJ1-1 gives the full variable domain: SAVISQKPSRDICQRGTSLTIQCQVDSQVTMMFWYRQQPGQSLTLIATANQGSEATYESGFVIDKFPISRPNLTFSTLTVSNMSPEDSSIYLCSFRRTAENTEAFFGQGTRLTVV.

The chain is built from TRBV27 and TRBJ2-1; unclear D gene. CDR3 size: 17 residues. V was cut by 5 bases and J by 1 base, with 18 bases left in between. Germline V gene lookup returns CDR1 MNHEY and CDR2 SMNVEV (reference sequence). Here the CDR3 DNA reads TGTGCCAGCAGTCCAATACGGTTGGCCCGGTCCTACAATGAGCAGTTCTTC. It encodes CASSPIRLARSYNEQFF.